The entry below describes one T cell receptor beta chain. This specimen belongs to a study of blood T cell repertoires in COVID-19. Study overall: Both acute and convalescent COVID-19 samples were obtained from the United States, Italy and Spain. Sample material is recorded as cDNA or gDNA derived from T cells, B-cell-depleted T cells, or PBMCs.

This table comes from immunoSEQ multiplex PCR, and its TCRdb copy is limited to in-frame clones, with some not included. Among over 45,000 clones listed, roughly 78% were seen once. Germline CDR1 is LNHDA and CDR2 is SQIVND (reference sequence). Trimming pared 10 bases from V and 0 bases from J, leaving 11 bases between. The CDR3 consists of 13 residues. The source is a woman aged 80 or over with acute or convalescent COVID-19. The sample comprised peripheral blood. The rearrangement uses TRBV19 and TRBJ2-3; D gene ambiguous. CDR3 in amino acids: CATQIRSTDTQYF. For the CDR3, the DNA is TGTGCCACCCAAATCCGGAGCACAGATACGCAGTATTTT.